This T cell receptor beta chain was found in a study of T-cell reconstitution after alpha-beta-depleted transplantation in children. Unique molecular identifiers tagged the TCRbeta library. One entry per CDR3 protein, called by TCRdb with MiXCR from the PCR reads. The sample records some 390,000 distinct CDR3 sequences, around 20% being singletons. Trimming removed 6 bases from V and 0 bases from J; junction bases left unmatched: 5. Germline V gene data show CDR1 as MDHEN and CDR2 as SYDVKM. This CDR3 is built from 14 residues. The TCR originated in a human donor who donated a stem cell graft to a child with acute myeloid leukemia. This chain links TRBV28 with TRBJ2-7, with 7 bases matching TRBD1. The sample in question was PBMCs from the stem cell graft donor, obtained from the stem cell graft. The CDR3 here is CASRDRSSSYEQYF. The CDR3 region has the DNA TGTGCCAGCAGGGACAGGTCGAGCTCCTACGAGCAGTACTTC.